This passage covers 17 T cell receptor beta chains from one sample sequenced in a study of blood T cell repertoires in COVID-19. Measured with immunoSEQ multiplex PCR; TCRdb has only the in-frame clones, and not every one. The repertoire has some 38,000 clones, around four fifths of them found once; the top ten carry approximately 1.6%. Sequenced material: peripheral blood. The receptors originated from a man aged 55 to 70 with COVID-19, enrolled during active disease.

The V call is TRBV10-3, the J call TRBJ2-1; TRBD1 is a possible D gene (5 bases). V was clipped by 8 bases and J by 6 bases, with 8 bases between them. The CDR3 totals 11 residues. Germline CDR1 reads ENHRY; CDR2 reads SYGVKD. CDR3 sequence reads: CAIQQGNEQFF. The CDR3 nucleotides are TGTGCCATCCAGCAGGGCAATGAGCAGTTCTTC.

V usage is TRBV3-1 (or the pseudogene TRBV3-2) and J usage is TRBJ2-2; TRBD2 matches 11 bases. This CDR3 spans 16 amino acids. Germline V lookup: CDR1 LGHDT, CDR2 YNNKEL (reference sequence). V shed 2 bases, J shed 3 bases, and the junction held 2 bases outside the gene matches. CDR3: CASSQTSGSYTGELFF. The CDR3 DNA reads TGTGCCAGCAGCCAAACTAGCGGGAGTTACACCGGGGAGCTGTTTTTT.

V and J are TRBV6-1 and TRBJ2-3, with D possibly TRBD1 on 7 matching bases. The ends were cut back, 2 bases at V and 6 bases at J, with 12 bases in the middle. Germline lookup yields CDR1 MNHNS and CDR2 SASEGT. This CDR3 has 14 amino acids. Written as DNA, the CDR3 is TGTGCCAGCAGTGAACGCCCAGGGGGGGATACGCAGTATTTT. This translates into CASSERPGGDTQYF.

This chain uses TRBV30 with TRBJ1-1; the D gene is possibly TRBD1 (5 bases). Germline lookup yields CDR1 GTSNPN and CDR2 SVGIG (reference sequence). Trimming cost V 6 bases and J 2 bases, with 13 bases left between them. The CDR3 runs to 13 residues. CDR3 loop: CACLQGFNTEAFF. The DNA of the CDR3 is TGTGCCTGCCTCCAGGGCTTCAACACTGAAGCTTTCTTT.

The chain has TRBV28 and TRBJ2-5; 10 bases agree with TRBD1. The J call may be mistaken, given a closer DNA end match to TRBJ2-7. This CDR3 region has 15 residues. Per the germline V gene, CDR1 is MDHEN and CDR2 is SYDVKM. CDR3 sequence reads: CASSSAGTGALEQYF. As DNA, the CDR3 is TGTGCCAGCAGTTCAGCCGGGACAGGGGCCCTCGAGCAGTACTTC.

This clone was counted between two and nine times. V and J are TRBV2 and TRBJ1-2; TRBD1 might be the D (6 bases). The germline V gene encodes CDR1 SNHLY and CDR2 FYNNEI. V was trimmed by 5 bases and J by 5 bases, leaving 9 bases between them. The CDR3 contains 12 residues. This CDR3 is CASSPTGYGYTF. CDR3 coding DNA: TGTGCCAGCAGTCCCACAGGGTATGGCTACACCTTC. The full variable domain, with the rest looked up from reference TRBV2 and TRBJ1-2, is EPEVTQTPSHQVTQMGQEVILRCVPISNHLYFYWYRQILGQKVEFLVSFYNNEISEKSEIFDDQFSVERPDGSNFTLKIRSTKLEDSAMYFCASSPTGYGYTFGSGTRLTVV.

The chain recombines TRBV6-5 with TRBJ1-1; TRBD1 agrees at 10 bases. Germline trimming cut 6 bases from V and 12 bases from J; bases unmatched to any gene: 7. This CDR3 has 12 residues. Germline lookup yields CDR1 MNHEY and CDR2 SVGAGI. This chain's CDR3 is CASSPGQGGTFF. DNA of the CDR3: TGTGCCAGCAGCCCAGGACAGGGGGGGACTTTCTTT.

The chain recombines TRBV6-6 with TRBJ1-2; 8 positions match TRBD1. Germline CDR1 is MNHNY and CDR2 is SVGAGI (reference sequence). With V trimmed by 7 bases and J by 10 bases, 11 bases remained unmatched. The CDR3 has 13 residues. Written as DNA, the CDR3 is TGTGCCAGCAATCTCGGACAGGGAGAATTCTACACCTTC. It translates to CASNLGQGEFYTF.

The chain couples TRBV4-2 to TRBJ1-1; TRBD1 agrees at 9 bases. Trimming at V came to 4 bases and at J to 0 bases, leaving 12 bases not matched to a gene. The CDR3 has 18 residues. Germline CDR1 and CDR2: LGHNA and YNFKEQ. CDR3 nucleotide sequence: TGTGCCAGCAGCCTTTCCGGGACAGGGAGCGTCATGAACACTGAAGCTTTCTTT. The encoded protein is CASSLSGTGSVMNTEAFF.

The chain combines TRBV7-2 with TRBJ1-2; 9 nucleotides match TRBD1. Germline CDR1 SGHTA, CDR2 FQGNSA. There are 14 residues in the CDR3. Trimming cost V 2 bases and J 8 bases; bases outside gene matches: 6. CDR3 sequence (DNA): TGTGCCAGCAGCTTACGGGGGACAGGGTACGGCTACACCTTC. Its translation: CASSLRGTGYGYTF.

This chain uses TRBV27 with TRBJ1-2; D unclear. The CDR3 is 13 amino acids. Trimming took 0 bases from V and 6 from J, leaving 8 bases between them. The germline V gene has CDR1 MNHEY and CDR2 SMNVEV (reference sequence). CDR3 coding DNA: TGTGCCAGCAGTTTATCGCGGGTGCATGGCTACACCTTC. The encoded protein is CASSLSRVHGYTF.

The V gene is TRBV27, the J gene TRBJ1-5; no firm D call. Germline V CDR1 and CDR2: MNHEY, SMNVEV (reference sequence). Trimming shortened V by 3 bases and J by 5 bases, and 8 bases separated the two germline ends. This CDR3 is 13 amino acids long. DNA of the CDR3: TGTGCCAGCAGTTTTTCCGGTTATCAGCCCCAGCATTTT. It codes for CASSFSGYQPQHF.

V usage is TRBV3-1 (or the pseudogene TRBV3-2) and J usage is TRBJ1-1; TRBD1 agrees at 7 bases. The CDR3 has 13 amino acids. CDR1 and CDR2 from the germline V gene are LGHDT and YNNKEL (reference sequence). The J segment lost 9 bases and the V segment lost 1 base, leaving 5 bases of the junction unmatched. The CDR3 coding sequence is TGTGCCAGCAGCCAAGGGGGACAGCAGAAAGCTTTCTTT. Its translation is CASSQGGQQKAFF.

The V gene is TRBV11-2, the J gene TRBJ2-1, with D maybe TRBD2 (6 bases). The CDR3 loop spans 12 amino acids. Germline-derived CDR1 and CDR2 are SGHAT and FQNNGV. The CDR3 nucleotides read TGTTCTATAGCGGAGGAAAACAATGAGCAGTTCTTC. It is translated as CSIAEENNEQFF. The full variable domain, rest sourced from reference TRBV11-2 and TRBJ2-1, is EAGVAQSPRYKIIEKRQSVAFWCNPISGHATLYWYQQILGQGPKLLIQFQNNGVVDDSQLPKDRFSAERLKGVDSTLKIQPAKLEDSAVYLCSIAEENNEQFFGPGTRLTVL.

This chain connects TRBV30 to TRBJ1-5, with 8 bases that match TRBD1. V shed 3 bases, J shed 7 bases, and the junction held 8 bases outside the gene matches. The CDR3 covers 14 residues. Germline-derived CDR1 and CDR2 are GTSNPN and SVGIG (reference sequence). The CDR3, as DNA: TGTGCCTGGAGCAAACAGGGGGAGGGCCAGCCCCAGCATTTT. Translated, it gives CAWSKQGEGQPQHF.

The chain carries TRBV2 and TRBJ1-2, with no clear D. This CDR3 has 10 amino acids. V lost 6 bases, J lost 10 bases, and 9 bases lay in between. CDR1 SNHLY and CDR2 FYNNEI come from the germline V gene. The CDR3 loop reads CASRQQDYTF. The CDR3 region has the DNA TGTGCCAGCAGGCAGCAGGACTACACCTTC.

V usage is TRBV4-3 and J usage is TRBJ1-1; maybe TRBD1 (6 bases). Germline V gene data show CDR1 as LGHNA and CDR2 as YSLEER. V dropped 3 bases and J dropped 5 bases, with 10 bases sitting between them. The CDR3 is 13 amino acids. CDR3 amino acids: CASSQARGTEAFF. The CDR3, as DNA: TGCGCCAGCAGCCAGGCCAGGGGAACTGAAGCTTTCTTT.